This T cell receptor beta chain was sequenced during a study of cytomegalovirus exposure and HLA in healthy donors. To note about this clone: The antigen remains unidentified.

Study conclusions and caveats: The investigators catalogued 150 to 200 TCR beta chains as cytomegalovirus-associated. An Asian-associated ancestry cluster reportedly showed fewer N-insertions than the roughly 700-donor mean in a later analysis.

The PCR ran on 60 Vbeta and 13 Jbeta primers. Authors' analysis steps: About 10 million shared chains were among around 80 million unique TCR beta chains counted in a later analysis. Data came from immunoSEQ multiplex PCR; TCRdb stores just in-frame clones and leaves some out. That table furnishes V, J and clone size, whereas the DNA furnished D and trimming. Of over 130,000 clones in the sample, 80% were seen once. The CDR3 loop spans 14 amino acids. In germline, CDR1 is SGHTA, CDR2 FQGNSA. The ends lost 3 bases at V and 8 bases at J; junction bases unmatched: 7. This TCR came from a man aged 50 to 60 in good health and CMV-seronegative. The sample taken for sequencing was PBMCs. The rearrangement joins TRBV7-2 to TRBJ1-2, with 9 bases matching TRBD1. The CDR3 DNA reads as TGTGCCAGCAGCTTGACACAGGGGGCAGGGGGCTACACCTTC. Translating gives CASSLTQGAGGYTF.